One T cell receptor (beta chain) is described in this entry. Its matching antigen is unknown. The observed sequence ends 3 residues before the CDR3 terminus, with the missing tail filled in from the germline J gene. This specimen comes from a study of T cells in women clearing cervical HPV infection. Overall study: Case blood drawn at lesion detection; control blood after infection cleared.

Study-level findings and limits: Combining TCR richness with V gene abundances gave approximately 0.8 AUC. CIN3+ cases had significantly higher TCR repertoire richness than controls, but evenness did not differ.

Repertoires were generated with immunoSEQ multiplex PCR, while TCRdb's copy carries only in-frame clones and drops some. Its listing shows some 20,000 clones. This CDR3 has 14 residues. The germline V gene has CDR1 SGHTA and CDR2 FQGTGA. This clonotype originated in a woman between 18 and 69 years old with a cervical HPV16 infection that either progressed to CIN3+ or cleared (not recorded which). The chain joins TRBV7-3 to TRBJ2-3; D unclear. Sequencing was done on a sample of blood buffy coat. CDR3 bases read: TGTGCCAGCAGCTCCAACTATAGCAATCAGCCG. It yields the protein CASSSNYSNQP. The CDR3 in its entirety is CASSSNYSNQPQYF.